This T cell receptor beta chain appears in the sequencing data of a study of blood T cell repertoires in COVID-19. In the study overall: Material from acute and convalescent COVID-19 was sourced from the United States, Italy and Spain. T cells, B-cell-depleted T cells, or PBMCs provided the cDNA or gDNA that served as material.

This clone occurred once. The CDR3 loop spans 16 amino acids. Germline assignment: CDR1 SGHRS and CDR2 YFSETQ. The junction had 8 bases not matched to a gene; V was cut back by 4 bases and J by 1 base. Methods used by the authors: Nucleated cell counts were estimated from reference gene primer amplification. TCRdb's copy holds only in-frame clones and misses some; the assay was immunoSEQ multiplex PCR. V and J calls and clone size are copied from that table; D and trimming were computed from the DNA. The table lists 130,000 to 150,000 clones, around 86% of them singletons, with 37% in the top ten. Sequenced: peripheral blood. This sequence joins TRBV5-1 and TRBJ2-1; 7 positions match TRBD1. The source is a man between 45 and 60 years old who had recovered from COVID-19. The chain's CDR3 is CASSLDRARSYNEQFF. DNA of the CDR3: TGCGCCAGCAGCCTTGACAGGGCTCGGTCCTACAATGAGCAGTTCTTC.